The clone carrying this TCR beta chain was picked up a small number of times. Its antigen is unknown. Primed by a sample-barcoded 5' primer and a J-beta primer mix, a second PCR proceeded for 7 to 11 cycles. TCRdb reanalysed the 5' RACE reads using MiXCR and keeps one entry per CDR3 protein. The data show hundreds of thousands of distinct CDR3 sequences, roughly 21% seen once. The CDR3 loop spans 15 amino acids. V was shortened by 2 bases and J by 7 bases, with 14 bases between the two germline ends. From germline, CDR1 is MNHEY and CDR2 SVGAGI. The sample originates from a study of blood T cells in healthy people across ages. Study conclusions and caveats: With age, beta diversity per million T cells declined roughly linearly, significantly by approximately 40.

They isolated at least 6.5 million PBMCs from each sample. Sequencing was carried out using blood. The receptor comes from an older man in good health. The chain has TRBV6-5 and TRBJ1-4; D unresolved. The CDR3 DNA reads TGTGCCAGCAGTTACGGAGGAAGGTCATCTGAAAAACTGTTTTTT. Translated, it gives CASSYGGRSSEKLFF.